This TCR beta chain came from a study of shared clonotypes between healthy human individuals. V dropped 5 bases and J dropped 2; count of bases not matched to a gene: 4. This CDR3 comprises 15 residues. Per germline, CDR1 SGHNT and CDR2 YENEEA. On this clone itself: The same CDR3 also results from other DNA sequences found in this sample.

Generated by immunoSEQ multiplex PCR, the TCRdb table keeps only in-frame clones and is missing some. The sample holds about 2.4 million clones, 93% seen once. The sequence was collected from a man younger than 35 in good health. Some clones in this sample may be carry-over from other donors' samples. This sequence joins TRBV11-3 and TRBJ2-2; 8 bases are a match to TRBD1. Sequenced input: naive CD4+ T cells from PBMCs. Subset: CD45RA+ positively selected. The CDR3 nucleotides read TGTGCCAGCAGCCTGGGACAGGCCAACACCGGGGAGCTGTTTTTT. Amino acids: CASSLGQANTGELFF.